Following are 10 T cell receptor beta chains from one sample sequenced in a study of early T cells in non-severe SARS-CoV-2 infection. Via MiXCR, TCRdb re-called the 5' RACE reads, giving one row per CDR3 protein. The sample lists tens of thousands of distinct CDR3 sequences, roughly 18% seen once, with about 8.4% in the top ten. The source was whole blood, collected at baseline. Source of these receptors: an adult who was a healthcare worker with PCR-confirmed SARS-CoV-2 infection or an uninfected control (not recorded which).

The rearrangement links TRBV11-2 to TRBJ2-3; 11 positions match TRBD1. The V gene end was trimmed by 4 bases and the J gene end by 3 bases; junction bases not matched to a gene: 3. This CDR3 contains 15 residues. Germline V gene lookup returns CDR1 SGHAT and CDR2 FQNNGV. The DNA of the CDR3 is TGTGCCAGCAGCTCCGGGACAGGGGGTACAGATACGCAGTATTTT. It translates to CASSSGTGGTDTQYF.

The J gene is TRBJ2-7, the V gene TRBV27, with D possibly called TRBD1 or TRBD2 (5 bases each). Germline V gene lookup returns CDR1 MNHEY and CDR2 SMNVEV (reference sequence). Trimming shortened V by 2 bases and J by 3 bases, and 17 bases separated the two germline ends. The CDR3 has 16 residues. As DNA, the CDR3 is TGTGCCAGCAGTTTAGGTCGGGCCTGGGGGAACTACGAGCAGTACTTC. Translating gives CASSLGRAWGNYEQYF.

This clonotype has just a few counts. This sequence joins TRBV20-1 and TRBJ2-3; tentatively, D is TRBD1 (6 bases). Looked up from germline, CDR1 is DFQATT and CDR2 is SNEGSKA (reference sequence). The CDR3 is made up of 15 amino acids. The germline V and J ends were trimmed by 4 bases and 3 bases, with 17 bases remaining between them. The DNA for the CDR3 is TGCAGTGCTACGAGACCATCCACAGGGACAGATACGCAGTATTTT. Translation: CSATRPSTGTDTQYF.

The V gene is TRBV12-3 or TRBV12-4, the J gene TRBJ2-7, with D possibly matching TRBD1 (5 bases). The CDR3 runs to 13 residues. V lost 5 bases, J lost 5 bases, and 13 bases lay in between. CDR3 region: CASSDDSYHEQYF. As DNA, the CDR3 is TGTGCCAGCAGTGACGACAGCTACCACGAGCAGTACTTC.

This clonotype was found a few times. The J gene is TRBJ2-3, the V gene TRBV7-8, with 9 bases that match TRBD2. The CDR3 runs 16 residues. Looked up from germline, CDR1 is SGHVS and CDR2 is FQNEAQ. V dropped 5 bases and J dropped 6; count of bases not matched to a gene: 12. The CDR3 loop is CASSPLSGGVQDTQYF. DNA of the CDR3: TGTGCCAGCAGCCCGCTTAGCGGGGGTGTCCAGGATACGCAGTATTTT. The whole variable domain, filled in from reference TRBV7-8 and TRBJ2-3, reads GAGVSQSPRYKVAKRGQDVALRCDPISGHVSLFWYQQALGQGPEFLTYFQNEAQLDKSGLPSDRFFAERPEGSVSTLKIQRTQQEDSAVYLCASSPLSGGVQDTQYFGPGTRLTVL.

This chain links TRBV15 with TRBJ1-4; 7 bases match TRBD1. This CDR3 has 18 amino acids. Germline V gene data show CDR1 as LNHNV and CDR2 as YYDKDF (reference sequence). The V and J ends lost 0 bases and 4 bases, in that order; junction bases with no gene match: 11. The CDR3 loop is CATSRDPLQGKVNEKLFF. In DNA, the CDR3 is TGTGCCACCAGCAGAGATCCCTTACAGGGGAAGGTTAATGAAAAACTGTTTTTT. The full variable domain, with the rest looked up from reference TRBV15 and TRBJ1-4, is DAMVIQNPRYQVTQFGKPVTLSCSQTLNHNVMYWYQQKSSQAPKLLFHYYDKDFNNEADTPDNFQSRRPNTSFCFLDIRSPGLGDTAMYLCATSRDPLQGKVNEKLFFGSGTQLSVL.

V gene TRBV12-3 or TRBV12-4 combines with J gene TRBJ2-5; 7 bases map to TRBD2. J gave up 5 bases and V 1 base, and 4 bases lay outside the gene matches. The CDR3 contains 14 residues. For the CDR3, the DNA is TGTGCCAGCAGTTTAGTCGCTAGCGGTGAGACCCAGTACTTC. Protein: CASSLVASGETQYF.

The chain is built from TRBV6-2 or TRBV6-3 and TRBJ1-5; no definite D call. The ends were cut back, 6 bases at V and 3 bases at J, with 18 bases in the middle. Germline V CDR1 and CDR2: MNHEY, SVGEGT. This CDR3 region has 16 residues. CDR3: CASRDVGNHDNQPQHF. CDR3 in DNA: TGTGCCAGCAGGGACGTGGGGAATCATGACAATCAGCCCCAGCATTTT.

This chain links TRBV5-6 with TRBJ2-5; D is ambiguous. The V end was cut by 1 base, the J end by 5 bases, with 6 bases between. The germline V gene has CDR1 SGHDT and CDR2 YYEEEE. The CDR3 has 12 amino acids. Here the CDR3 reads CASSLNRETQYF. The CDR3 nucleotides are TGTGCCAGCAGCTTGAATCGGGAGACCCAGTACTTC. Combining the CDR3 with reference TRBV5-6 and TRBJ2-5 gives the whole variable domain DAGVTQSPTHLIKTRGQQVTLRCSPKSGHDTVSWYQQALGQGPQFIFQYYEEEERQRGNFPDRFSGHQFPNYSSELNVNALLLGDSALYLCASSLNRETQYFGPGTRLLVL.

This rearrangement joins TRBV11-2 to TRBJ2-7, with a possible D match to TRBD1 (6 bases). Germline lookup yields CDR1 SGHAT and CDR2 FQNNGV. The V end lost 4 bases, the J end lost 3 bases, and 10 bases lay between the germline ends. The CDR3 spans 13 residues. Written as DNA, the CDR3 is TGTGCCAGCAGCTCCTGGGACAACTACGAGCAGTACTTC. Protein: CASSSWDNYEQYF.